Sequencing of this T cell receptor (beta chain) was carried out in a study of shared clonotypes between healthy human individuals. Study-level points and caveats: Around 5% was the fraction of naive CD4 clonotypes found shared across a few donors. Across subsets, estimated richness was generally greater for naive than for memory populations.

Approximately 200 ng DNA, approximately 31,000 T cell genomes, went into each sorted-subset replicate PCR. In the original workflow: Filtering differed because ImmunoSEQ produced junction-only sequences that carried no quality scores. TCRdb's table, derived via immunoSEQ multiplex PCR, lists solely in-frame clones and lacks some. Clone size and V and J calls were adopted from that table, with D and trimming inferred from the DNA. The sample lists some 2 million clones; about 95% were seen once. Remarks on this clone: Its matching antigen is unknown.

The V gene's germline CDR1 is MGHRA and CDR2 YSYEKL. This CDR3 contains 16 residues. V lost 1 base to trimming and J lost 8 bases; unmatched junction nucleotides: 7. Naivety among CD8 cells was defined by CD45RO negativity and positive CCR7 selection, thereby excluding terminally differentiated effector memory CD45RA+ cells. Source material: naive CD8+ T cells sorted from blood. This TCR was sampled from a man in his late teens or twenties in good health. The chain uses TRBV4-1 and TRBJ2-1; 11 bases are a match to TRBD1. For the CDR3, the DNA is TGCGCCAGCAGCCAAGGGGCCGGGACAGGGGGTCATGAGCAGTTCTTC. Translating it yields CASSQGAGTGGHEQFF.